The 30 T cell receptor beta chains listed next were all sequenced from one sample in a study of blood T cell repertoires in COVID-19. Profiling relied on immunoSEQ multiplex PCR, and the TCRdb table lists in-frame clones only, not all of them. The profile shows nearly 100,000 clones, approximately 84% of them singletons. Material for sequencing was peripheral blood. The origin of the receptors is a man aged 70 or older with acute or convalescent COVID-19.

This chain joins TRBV5-4 and TRBJ2-2; 9 positions agree with TRBD2. V trimming: 5 bases; J trimming: 2 bases; junction bases outside the gene matches: 16. Germline V lookup: CDR1 SGHNT, CDR2 YYREEE (reference sequence). The CDR3 is 19 amino acids. The CDR3 here is CASRLGAGGPTFNTGELFF. CDR3 DNA: TGTGCCAGCAGACTGGGGGCGGGAGGGCCCACTTTTAACACCGGGGAGCTGTTTTTT.

The V call is TRBV24-1, the J call TRBJ2-1; D is unresolved. V was trimmed by 4 bases and J by 9 bases, leaving 12 bases between them. Germline values: CDR1 KGHDR, CDR2 SFDVKD. The CDR3 extends over 13 amino acids. CDR3 loop: CATSDPTMGEQFF. The DNA for the CDR3 is TGTGCCACCAGTGACCCGACAATGGGTGAGCAGTTCTTC.

The chain carries TRBV28 and TRBJ2-2; D perhaps matches TRBD1 (6 bases). From germline, CDR1 is MDHEN and CDR2 SYDVKM. The V gene lost 6 bases and the J gene lost 6 bases, with 20 bases spanning the gap. The CDR3 is made up of 16 amino acids. The CDR3 DNA reads TGTGCCAGCAGCGAATTGGGGCAGGGGAGACCCGGGGAGCTGTTTTTT. Residues: CASSELGQGRPGELFF.

The CDR3, as DNA: TGTGCCTGGAGTGCCCACAGGGTAACTGAAGCTTTCTTT. Translated, it gives CAWSAHRVTEAFF. The chain is built from TRBV30 and TRBJ1-1, with D possibly TRBD1 on 6 matching bases. Trimming removed 1 base from V and 5 bases from J, with 11 bases in between. CDR3 size: 13 residues. The germline V gene encodes CDR1 GTSNPN and CDR2 SVGIG (reference sequence).

This clone was counted a single time. The V call is TRBV19, the J call TRBJ1-5, with D uncertain. The CDR3 runs to 15 residues. Germline V lookup: CDR1 LNHDA, CDR2 SQIVND (reference sequence). V was pared by 3 bases and J by 1 base, with 10 bases between. The CDR3 loop reads CASSIRRESNQPQHF. The DNA for the CDR3 is TGTGCCAGTAGTATTAGGCGGGAGAGCAATCAGCCCCAGCATTTT.

This clone appeared once. The chain couples TRBV18 to TRBJ1-6; no reliable D call. With 2 bases removed from V and 7 bases from J, the gap between germline ends came to 15 bases. This CDR3 is 16 amino acids long. Germline V gene data show CDR1 as KGHSH and CDR2 as LQKENI. DNA for the CDR3: TGTGCCAGCTCACCATTCCAACAGACCTCGAATTCACCCCTCCACTTT. This translates into CASSPFQQTSNSPLHF.

The chain is built from TRBV5-6 and TRBJ2-3, with D possibly matching TRBD2 (5 bases). CDR1 is SGHDT and CDR2 is YYEEEE in the germline V gene. This CDR3 is 14 amino acids long. Trimming stripped 4 bases from V and 6 bases from J, with 15 bases between. The CDR3 DNA sequence: TGTGCCAGCAGCCCCGGAGAGCCGGGGGATACGCAGTATTTT. Translation: CASSPGEPGDTQYF.

With respect to this clone: Other nucleotide sequences in the sample specify the same CDR3. J is TRBJ1-5 and V is TRBV5-1, with D perhaps matching TRBD1 (6 bases). Germline lookup yields CDR1 SGHRS and CDR2 YFSETQ. V was cut by 0 bases and J by 7 bases, with 14 bases left in between. This CDR3 comprises 15 residues. CDR3: CASSLAGGGGQPQHF. The CDR3 DNA sequence: TGCGCCAGCAGCTTGGCCGGCGGGGGGGGCCAGCCCCAGCATTTT.

This chain joins TRBV18 and TRBJ1-6; 9 positions agree with TRBD1. The V gene's germline CDR1 is KGHSH and CDR2 LQKENI. The V gene end was trimmed by 5 bases and the J gene end by 8 bases; junction bases not matched to a gene: 7. CDR3 length: 15 residues. CDR3 protein: CASSSGTGRDSPLHF. CDR3 in DNA: TGTGCCAGCTCATCCGGGACAGGGAGGGATTCACCCCTCCACTTT.

This clone was seen a few times. This chain connects TRBV4-1 to TRBJ1-3; no definite D call. Germline V gene lookup returns CDR1 MGHRA and CDR2 YSYEKL. The length of the CDR3 is 15 residues. V lost 1 base, J lost 2 bases, and 9 bases lay in between. Here the CDR3 reads CASSQGQLTGNTIYF. For the CDR3, the DNA is TGCGCCAGCAGCCAAGGGCAGTTGACTGGAAACACCATATATTTT.

The V call is TRBV5-4, the J call TRBJ2-7; 8 positions match TRBD2. The CDR3 covers 14 residues. With 2 bases clipped from V and 3 bases from J, the junction kept 4 bases outside the gene matches. Germline V gene lookup returns CDR1 SGHNT and CDR2 YYREEE (reference sequence). CDR3 sequence reads: CASSLAGAFYEQYF. The DNA for the CDR3 is TGTGCCAGCAGCTTAGCGGGGGCCTTCTACGAGCAGTACTTC.

The chain recombines TRBV6-5 with TRBJ2-3; TRBD2 might be the D (5 bases). In germline, CDR1 is MNHEY, CDR2 SVGAGI. This CDR3 has 15 residues. The V end lost 8 bases, the J end lost 5 bases, and 20 bases lay between the germline ends. For the CDR3, the DNA is TGTGCCAGCCACGACTATAAGGGCTTTAAAGATACGCAGTATTTT. Protein: CASHDYKGFKDTQYF.

This chain uses TRBV7-9 with TRBJ2-1, with 7 nucleotides matching TRBD1. This CDR3 contains 14 residues. CDR1 and CDR2 (germline): SEHNR, FQNEAQ (reference sequence). The trim removed 4 bases at V and 2 bases at J, leaving 2 bases unmatched. The CDR3 sequence: CASSSQGAYNEQFF. CDR3 coding DNA: TGTGCCAGCAGCTCTCAGGGGGCCTACAATGAGCAGTTCTTC.

The chain's CDR3 is CASSSLMTGQGEQFF. For the CDR3, the DNA is TGTGCCAGCAGTTCCCTAATGACAGGGCAGGGTGAGCAGTTCTTC. The rearrangement links TRBV6-6 to TRBJ2-1; 7 bases fit TRBD1. The CDR3 is made up of 15 amino acids. The germline gives CDR1 MNHNY, CDR2 SVGAGI (reference sequence). With V trimmed by 4 bases and J by 9 bases, 12 bases remained unmatched.

The chain is built from TRBV4-2 and TRBJ1-6; TRBD1 agrees at 11 bases. From germline, CDR1 is LGHNA and CDR2 YNFKEQ. V shed 5 bases and J 10 bases; nucleotides not matched to a gene: 10. The CDR3 is made up of 16 amino acids. The CDR3 DNA reads TGTGCCAGCAGCGCTCTACCGGGACAGGGGGAATCACCCCTCCACTTT. Amino acid sequence: CASSALPGQGESPLHF.

V gene TRBV6-6 combines with J gene TRBJ1-1; 9 bases agree with TRBD1. The CDR3 consists of 14 residues. CDR1 and CDR2 (germline): MNHNY, SVGAGI (reference sequence). Germline trimming cut 5 bases from V and 6 bases from J; bases unmatched to any gene: 7. CDR3 sequence: CASSHTGGGSEAFF. CDR3 in DNA: TGTGCCAGCAGTCATACAGGGGGCGGCTCTGAAGCTTTCTTT.

A few counts support this clone. The chain has TRBV28 and TRBJ1-1; D remains ambiguous. Between the trimmed V and J ends, which lost 7 bases and 1 base, there was a span of 4 bases. CDR3 length equals 11 residues. Germline V lookup: CDR1 MDHEN, CDR2 SYDVKM. This chain's CDR3 is CASNRNTEAFF. The CDR3 region has the DNA TGTGCCAGCAACAGGAACACTGAAGCTTTCTTT.

The chain has TRBV7-3 and TRBJ2-2; 9 nucleotides agree with TRBD2. Germline V gives CDR1 SGHTA, CDR2 FQGTGA. The V segment lost 2 bases and the J segment 5 bases; nucleotides outside the gene matches: 15. The CDR3 extends over 19 amino acids. For the CDR3, the DNA is TGTGCCAGCAGCTTATATGGACTAGCGCAACCCCCGGGTACCGGGGAGCTGTTTTTT. Translation gives CASSLYGLAQPPGTGELFF.

The rearrangement joins TRBV6-4 to TRBJ2-3; 8 nucleotides align to TRBD2. The germline V gene encodes CDR1 MRHNA and CDR2 SNTAGT. The CDR3 is 16 residues long. Unmatched junction bases numbered 8, after V lost 3 bases and J lost 3 bases. The CDR3 region is CASSEDGTRRTDTQYF. CDR3 nucleotide sequence: TGTGCCAGCAGTGAGGACGGGACTAGGCGTACAGATACGCAGTATTTT.

This clone was seen many times. The chain has TRBV28 and TRBJ2-7, with TRBD1 as a possible D gene (6 bases). The germline gives CDR1 MDHEN, CDR2 SYDVKM. The CDR3 sequence is 13 residues long. Trimming took off 4 bases at V and 3 bases at J, with 10 bases between the two ends. As DNA, the CDR3 is TGTGCCAGCAGTTACAGGGCCTTCTACGAGCAGTACTTC. This translates into CASSYRAFYEQYF. Based on the CDR3 plus reference TRBV28 and TRBJ2-7, the full variable domain is DVKVTQSSRYLVKRTGEKVFLECVQDMDHENMFWYRQDPGLGLRLIYFSYDVKMKEKGDIPEGYSVSREKKERFSLILESASTNQTSMYLCASSYRAFYEQYFGPGTRLTVT.

The chain couples TRBV19 to TRBJ2-7; 13 bases line up with TRBD2. Germline CDR1 LNHDA, CDR2 SQIVND (reference sequence). The length of the CDR3 is 15 residues. The junction had 2 bases not matched to a gene; V was cut back by 4 bases and J by 2 bases. This CDR3 is CASSNGLAGAYEQYF. CDR3 in DNA: TGTGCCAGTAGTAATGGACTAGCGGGAGCCTACGAGCAGTACTTC.

The rearrangement joins TRBV11-2 to TRBJ2-7; tentatively, D is TRBD1 (6 bases). CDR3 length: 13 residues. Between the trimmed V and J ends, which lost 7 bases and 4 bases, there was a span of 14 bases. CDR1 is SGHAT and CDR2 is FQNNGV in the germline V gene. CDR3 nucleotide sequence: TGTGCCAGCAAGACAGGAGACAGTTACGAGCAGTACTTC. Amino acids: CASKTGDSYEQYF.

The chain recombines TRBV7-3 with TRBJ2-4, with D hard to call. Germline V gene sequence: CDR1 SGHTA, CDR2 FQGTGA. The V end was cut by 2 bases, the J end by 4 bases, with 12 bases between. This CDR3 region has 15 residues. The CDR3 reads CASSLSRHPKNIQYF. For the CDR3, the DNA is TGTGCCAGCAGCTTATCTCGACACCCGAAAAACATTCAGTACTTC.

V gene TRBV4-1 combines with J gene TRBJ2-7; 10 bases are shared with TRBD2. This CDR3 spans 16 amino acids. The trim removed 4 bases at V and 2 bases at J, leaving 8 bases unmatched. Per the germline V gene, CDR1 is MGHRA and CDR2 is YSYEKL. The CDR3 DNA reads as TGCGCCAGCAGCCTCACCTCTAGCGGGGGTCCCTACGAGCAGTACTTC. This gives the protein CASSLTSSGGPYEQYF.

V and J are TRBV11-2 and TRBJ2-2; TRBD1 aligns across 7 bases. The CDR3 consists of 18 residues. Looked up from germline, CDR1 is SGHAT and CDR2 is FQNNGV. V shed 1 base and J 4 bases; nucleotides not matched to a gene: 12. This chain's CDR3 is CASSLVGQLRSRTGELFF. The CDR3 DNA sequence: TGTGCCAGCAGCTTAGTGGGACAGCTTCGCTCCCGCACCGGGGAGCTGTTTTTT.

In the case of this clone: Compared with germline, one end of the junction differs, possibly owing to a read error. The CDR3 protein is CASSEQLNSEAFF. The CDR3 DNA is TGCGCCAGCAGTGAACAGCTGAACTCTGAAGCTTTCTTT. The J gene is TRBJ1-1, the V gene TRBV10-1; unclear D gene. The CDR3 covers 13 residues. In germline, CDR1 is WNHNN, CDR2 SYGVQD (reference sequence).

The chain combines TRBV10-3 with TRBJ2-5; D call uncertain. The length of the CDR3 is 13 residues. With 6 bases removed from V and 4 bases from J, the gap between germline ends came to 12 bases. Germline assignment: CDR1 ENHRY and CDR2 SYGVKD. For the CDR3, the DNA is TGTGCCATCAGGACTCCCCCCGGAGAGACCCAGTACTTC. This translates into CAIRTPPGETQYF.

The gene calls are TRBV28 and TRBJ1-6; possible D gene TRBD1, 5 bases. The CDR3 extends over 14 amino acids. CDR1 MDHEN and CDR2 SYDVKM come from the germline V gene. V lost 6 bases, J lost 9 bases, and 15 bases lay in between. The DNA for the CDR3 is TGTGCCAGCAGCCTCGCGCAGGGTGGTTCACCCCTCCACTTT. This sequence encodes CASSLAQGGSPLHF.

Only a few counts were recorded for this clone. This rearrangement joins TRBV7-2 to TRBJ2-1; TRBD1 might be the D (6 bases). V was shortened by 1 base and J by 1 base, with 14 bases between the two germline ends. This CDR3 has 17 residues. Germline V lookup: CDR1 SGHTA, CDR2 FQGNSA. DNA of the CDR3: TGTGCCAGCAGCTTAGGTCCAGGGGTCCCTTCCTACAATGAGCAGTTCTTC. It codes for CASSLGPGVPSYNEQFF.

The rearrangement links TRBV10-3 to TRBJ2-5; 8 nucleotides line up with TRBD1. Per the germline V gene, CDR1 is ENHRY and CDR2 is SYGVKD. V shed 5 bases and J 4 bases; nucleotides not matched to a gene: 6. This CDR3 contains 14 residues. The CDR3: CAISPRGQAETQYF. DNA for the CDR3: TGTGCCATCAGTCCCAGGGGGCAAGCAGAGACCCAGTACTTC.